A single T cell receptor (beta chain) is shown here with its context. What this receptor recognizes is not known. Instrument used: Illumina HiSeq 2000. TCR beta cDNA libraries were made by 5'RACE template switching that added a universal primer site and unique molecular identifiers. cDNA synthesis was primed from the TCR beta constant segment, followed by two successive PCR amplification steps. As for the authors' bioinformatics: MIGEC was used to demultiplex reads and group reads by UMI, and MiTCR was used to assemble and quantify clonotypes. To exclude erroneous sequences, any TCR cDNA sequence not supported by at least two reads was discarded. The tcR package was used for downstream repertoire analysis, and clonotypes were matched across fractions by CDR3 nucleotide sequence plus V segment. VDJmatch was used to annotate antigen specificity against VDJdb, with one amino acid substitution in CDR3 allowed. Following TCRdb reprocessing, every CDR3 protein sequence forms one entry, and DNA is not provided. None of the V and J calls come from the authors' own analysis; TCRdb made them. The table for this sample records roughly 380,000 distinct CDR3 sequences. The top ten constitute around 5.3% of the sample.

Looking up the germline V gene yields CDR1 SGHVS and CDR2 FQNEAQ. From the cysteine up to the phenylalanine, the CDR3 has a length of 14 residues. No DNA sequence is on record. HCMV serostatus was determined by detecting HCMV-specific IgG in serum with a commercial ELISA kit. Peripheral blood mononuclear cells were isolated from blood by Ficoll density gradient centrifugation. The sample belongs to a study of T cells expressing NK-cell markers (dated by TCRdb to 2018 to 2021). Looking at the study overall: In sorted CD3+CD56+NKG2C+, CD3+CD56+NKG2C- and CD3+CD56-NKG2C+ T-cell subsets from several donors, TCR beta-chain repertoires were profiled. Seven of the eight sequenced donors were HCMV-seropositive and one was HCMV-seronegative. The study sequenced eight donors, all healthy volunteers chosen at random: three men and five women. Sequencing of the libraries produced 2 x 150 bp reads on Illumina HiSeq 2000/2500, MiSeq or NextSeq.

What the study reported, not specific to this receptor: Those dominant clonotypes were again the most abundant among CD3+CD56-NKG2C+ cells in a few donors, at about 28.3-60.1%. It remained unclear whether the expanded NKG2C-expressing T cell clones were specific for HCMV antigens. In roughly six donors, the dominant CD3+CD56+NKG2C+ clonotypes were among the top 10 CD8+ clonotypes and accounted for roughly 1.0-8% of CD8+ T cells.

The sequence was obtained from a man between 18 and 69 years old in good health. The V and J genes are TRBV7-8 and TRBJ1-5; lacking DNA, the TRBD1 call made by TCRdb goes unchecked. Material for sequencing was blood T cells: a sorted CD56 or NKG2C T cell subset, CD4+ or CD8+ T cells, or bulk PBMC T cells (not recorded which). CDR3 sequence: CASSPRQGFQPQHF. Joined to the reference TRBV7-8 and TRBJ1-5 proteins, this CDR3 gives the full variable domain: GAGVSQSPRYKVAKRGQDVALRCDPISGHVSLFWYQQALGQGPEFLTYFQNEAQLDKSGLPSDRFFAERPEGSVSTLKIQRTQQEDSAVYLCASSPRQGFQPQHFGDGTRLSIL.